The sequence of this T cell receptor beta chain was determined in a study of cytomegalovirus exposure and HLA in healthy donors. With regard to this clone: No antigen is known for it.

General study results and limits: Associated with HLA alleles at 0.05 false discovery rate in a later analysis were about 17,000 TCR beta sequences.

CDR3 length: 15 amino acids. Trimming took 6 bases from V and 6 from J; bases not matched to a gene: 1. The germline gives CDR1 MNHEY, CDR2 SVGAGI. PCR primers comprised 60 Vbeta and 13 Jbeta primers. Sequencing used immunoSEQ multiplex PCR; TCRdb keeps in-frame clones, though not all of them. The data contain 150,000 to 200,000 clones, 78% of them seen just once; the ten biggest clones take up about 3.1%. The specimen sequenced was PBMCs. The sequence came from a female donor in good health and CMV-seronegative. The genes are TRBV6-5 and TRBJ2-2; TRBD2 agrees at 16 bases. CDR3 loop: CASRGLAGGPGELFF. The CDR3 DNA sequence: TGTGCCAGCAGGGGACTAGCGGGAGGGCCCGGGGAGCTGTTTTTT.